Listed here are 9 T cell receptor beta chains from one sample, sequenced in a study of blood T cell repertoires in COVID-19. Method: immunoSEQ multiplex PCR; TCRdb's copy keeps in-frame clones and lacks some. The sample includes about 56,000 clones, around 89% seen only once; the top ten take around a fifth. The sample taken for sequencing was peripheral blood. All receptors derive from a human donor in a cohort sampled during active COVID-19.

This clone was detected once. This chain uses TRBV2 with TRBJ1-2; D call uncertain. The germline V and J ends were trimmed by 1 base and 3 bases, with 12 bases remaining between them. The germline CDR1 and CDR2 sequences are SNHLY and FYNNEI. The CDR3 has 15 residues. DNA of the CDR3: TGTGCCAGCAGTGAAGTCGCGGGATTGGACTATGGCTACACCTTC. Its protein product is CASSEVAGLDYGYTF.

The chain employs TRBV30 and TRBJ1-2; weak D call: TRBD1 (6 bases). Germline V lookup: CDR1 GTSNPN, CDR2 SVGIG (reference sequence). The CDR3 is 15 amino acids. V lost 4 bases and J 0 bases, leaving 15 bases between the germline ends. CDR3 DNA sequence: TGTGCCTGGATGTTTGGACAGAGATCTAACTATGGCTACACCTTC. Amino acids: CAWMFGQRSNYGYTF.

The chain carries TRBV6-2 or TRBV6-3 and TRBJ1-3; D remains ambiguous. V was clipped by 1 base and J by 0 bases, with 7 bases between them. The CDR3 loop spans 15 amino acids. CDR1 and CDR2 (germline): MNHEY, SVGEGT. The CDR3 coding sequence is TGTGCCAGCAGTTACTATGGCCGCTCTGGAAACACCATATATTTT. Amino acids: CASSYYGRSGNTIYF.

This chain joins TRBV7-3 and TRBJ2-2, with 11 bases aligning to TRBD2. The CDR3 totals 17 residues. V lost 2 bases to trimming and J lost 8 bases; unmatched junction nucleotides: 10. Germline values: CDR1 SGHTA, CDR2 FQGTGA. For the CDR3, the DNA is TGTGCCAGCAGCTTAGCTAGCGGGGGGCCTACCTTGGGGGAGCTGTTTTTT. Its translation is CASSLASGGPTLGELFF.

The chain uses TRBV15 and TRBJ1-1, with TRBD1 as a possible D gene (5 bases). V shed 0 bases and J shed 6 bases, with 14 bases lying between them. This CDR3 contains 15 residues. Germline CDR1 reads LNHNV; CDR2 reads YYDKDF (reference sequence). The CDR3: CATSRDLGRGAEAFF. Written as DNA, the CDR3 is TGTGCCACCAGCAGAGACCTTGGGAGGGGCGCTGAAGCTTTCTTT.

The chain employs TRBV6-6 and TRBJ2-3; 14 bases agree with TRBD2. V lost 6 bases to trimming and J lost 2 bases; unmatched junction nucleotides: 19. The CDR3 covers 21 residues. The germline CDR1 and CDR2 sequences are MNHNY and SVGAGI (reference sequence). CDR3 in DNA: TGTGCCAGCAGACGATGGGGAACCGGGACTAGCGGGGGAATAATCACAGATACGCAGTATTTT. This codes for CASRRWGTGTSGGIITDTQYF.

The chain couples TRBV11-3 to TRBJ2-5, with TRBD2 as a possible D gene (7 bases). Trimming took 1 base from V and 5 from J, leaving 14 bases between them. The CDR3 is 15 residues long. The germline V gene has CDR1 SGHNT and CDR2 YENEEA. CDR3 protein: CASSLGGGAPETQYF. CDR3 coding DNA: TGTGCCAGCAGCTTAGGTGGGGGGGCCCCGGAGACCCAGTACTTC.

This rearrangement joins TRBV5-1 to TRBJ2-7, with D perhaps TRBD2 (5 bases). Germline loops: CDR1 SGHRS, CDR2 YFSETQ. Trimming took 4 bases from V and 0 from J, leaving 11 bases between them. The CDR3 length is 14 residues. CDR3 residues: CASSDTGSSYEQYF. The CDR3 DNA reads as TGCGCCAGCAGCGACACTGGGAGCTCCTACGAGCAGTACTTC.

The V and J genes are TRBV20-1 and TRBJ1-5, with 8 bases that match TRBD1. There are 15 residues in the CDR3. CDR1 is DFQATT, CDR2 SNEGSKA, per germline (reference sequence). V dropped 3 bases and J dropped 6; count of bases not matched to a gene: 10. The CDR3 DNA sequence: TGCAGTGCTAGTGAGGGACAGGAGTTCTTTCAGCCCCAGCATTTT. Its translation: CSASEGQEFFQPQHF.